The T cell receptor beta chain under discussion was sequenced for a study of blood T cell repertoires in COVID-19. Looking at the study overall: The United States, Italy and Spain supplied acute and convalescent COVID-19 samples. From T cells, B-cell-depleted T cells, or PBMCs came the material, which was cDNA or gDNA.

This clone has a handful of counts. How the authors handled the data: For nucleated cells, counts were estimated from reference gene primer amplification. Only in-frame clones appear in the TCRdb table, and some are missing; sequencing was by immunoSEQ multiplex PCR. The V and J calls and clone size come from that table; D and trimming were worked out from the DNA. Here the sample spans over 35,000 clones, 70% to 90% being singletons. Sequenced sample: peripheral blood. The sequence was obtained from a human donor in a cohort sampled during active COVID-19.

Written as DNA, the CDR3 is TGTGCCAGCAGCGTATTTCCCGGAGAGGAGACCATATATTTT. Its translation is CASSVFPGEETIYF. The rearrangement links TRBV9 to TRBJ1-3; D is uncertain. Germline values: CDR1 SGDLS, CDR2 YYNGEE. The CDR3 loop spans 14 amino acids. Trimming stripped 1 base from V and 10 bases from J, with 15 bases between.